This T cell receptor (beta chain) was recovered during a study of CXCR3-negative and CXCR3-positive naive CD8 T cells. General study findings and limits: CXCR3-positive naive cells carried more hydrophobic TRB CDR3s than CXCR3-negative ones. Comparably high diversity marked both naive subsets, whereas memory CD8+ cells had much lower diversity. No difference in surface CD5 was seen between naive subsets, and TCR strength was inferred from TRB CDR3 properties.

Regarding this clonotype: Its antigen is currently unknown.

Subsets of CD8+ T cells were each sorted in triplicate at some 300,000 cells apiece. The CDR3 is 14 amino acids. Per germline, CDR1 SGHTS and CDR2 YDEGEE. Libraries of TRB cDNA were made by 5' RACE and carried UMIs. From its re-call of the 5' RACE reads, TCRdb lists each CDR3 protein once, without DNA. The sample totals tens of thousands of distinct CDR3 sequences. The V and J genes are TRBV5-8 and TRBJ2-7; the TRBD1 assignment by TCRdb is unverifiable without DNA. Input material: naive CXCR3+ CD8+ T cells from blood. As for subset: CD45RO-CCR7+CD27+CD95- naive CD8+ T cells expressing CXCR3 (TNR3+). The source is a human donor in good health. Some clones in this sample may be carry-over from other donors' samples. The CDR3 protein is CASSLLQGFYEQYF.